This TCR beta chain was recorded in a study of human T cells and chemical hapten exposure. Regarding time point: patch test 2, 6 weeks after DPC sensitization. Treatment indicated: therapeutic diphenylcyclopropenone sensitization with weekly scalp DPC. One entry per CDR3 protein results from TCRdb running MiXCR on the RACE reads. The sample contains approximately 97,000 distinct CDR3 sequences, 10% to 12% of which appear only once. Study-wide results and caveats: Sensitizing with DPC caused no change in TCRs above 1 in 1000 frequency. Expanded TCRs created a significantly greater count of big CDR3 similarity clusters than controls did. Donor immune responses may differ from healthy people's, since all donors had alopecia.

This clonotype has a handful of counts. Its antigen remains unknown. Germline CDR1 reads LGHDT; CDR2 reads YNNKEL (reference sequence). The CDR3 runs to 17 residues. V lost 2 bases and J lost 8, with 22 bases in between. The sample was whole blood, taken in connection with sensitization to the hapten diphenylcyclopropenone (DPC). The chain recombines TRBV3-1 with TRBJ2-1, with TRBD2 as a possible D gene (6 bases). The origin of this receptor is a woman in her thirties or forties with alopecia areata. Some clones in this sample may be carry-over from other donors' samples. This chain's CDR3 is CASSQSPRLGKSDEQFF. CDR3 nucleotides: TGTGCCAGCAGCCAATCGCCGCGACTAGGGAAGAGCGATGAGCAGTTCTTC.